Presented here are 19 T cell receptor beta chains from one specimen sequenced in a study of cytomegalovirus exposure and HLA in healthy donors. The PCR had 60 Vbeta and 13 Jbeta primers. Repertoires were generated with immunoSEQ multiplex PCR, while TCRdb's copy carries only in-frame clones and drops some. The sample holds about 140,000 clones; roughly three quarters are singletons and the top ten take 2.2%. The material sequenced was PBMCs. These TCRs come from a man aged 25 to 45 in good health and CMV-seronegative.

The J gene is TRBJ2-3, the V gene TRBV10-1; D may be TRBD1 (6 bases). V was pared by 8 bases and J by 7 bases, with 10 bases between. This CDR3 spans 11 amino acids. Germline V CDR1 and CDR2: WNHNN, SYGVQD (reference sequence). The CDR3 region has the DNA TGCGCCAGCGGAAGGGGGAATACGCAGTATTTT. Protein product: CASGRGNTQYF.

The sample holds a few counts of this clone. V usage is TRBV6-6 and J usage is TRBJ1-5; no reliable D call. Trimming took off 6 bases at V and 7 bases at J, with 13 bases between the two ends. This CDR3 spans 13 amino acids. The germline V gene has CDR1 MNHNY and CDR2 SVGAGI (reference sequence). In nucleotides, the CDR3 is TGTGCCAGCAGCCCCCATTTTCGGCAGCCCCAGCATTTT. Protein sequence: CASSPHFRQPQHF.

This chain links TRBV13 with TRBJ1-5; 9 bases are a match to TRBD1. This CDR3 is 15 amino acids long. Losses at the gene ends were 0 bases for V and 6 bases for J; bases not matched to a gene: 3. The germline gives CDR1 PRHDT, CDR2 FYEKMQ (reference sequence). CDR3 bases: TGTGCCAGCAGCTTAGGACAGGGGGCAGTTCAGCCCCAGCATTTT. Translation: CASSLGQGAVQPQHF.

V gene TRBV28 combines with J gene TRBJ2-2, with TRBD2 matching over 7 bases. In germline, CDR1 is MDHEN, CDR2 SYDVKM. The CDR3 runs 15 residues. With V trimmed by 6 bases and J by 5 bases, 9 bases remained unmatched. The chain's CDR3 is CASSLGGSWTGELFF. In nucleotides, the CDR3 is TGTGCCAGCAGCCTGGGGGGGTCATGGACCGGGGAGCTGTTTTTT. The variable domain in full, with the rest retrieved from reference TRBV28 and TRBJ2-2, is DVKVTQSSRYLVKRTGEKVFLECVQDMDHENMFWYRQDPGLGLRLIYFSYDVKMKEKGDIPEGYSVSREKKERFSLILESASTNQTSMYLCASSLGGSWTGELFFGEGSRLTVL.

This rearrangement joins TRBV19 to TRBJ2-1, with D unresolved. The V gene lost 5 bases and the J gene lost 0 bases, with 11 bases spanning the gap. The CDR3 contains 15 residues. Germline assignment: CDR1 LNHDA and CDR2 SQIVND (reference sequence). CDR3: CASSSDWSSYNEQFF. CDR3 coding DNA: TGTGCCAGTAGTTCCGACTGGAGCTCCTACAATGAGCAGTTCTTC.

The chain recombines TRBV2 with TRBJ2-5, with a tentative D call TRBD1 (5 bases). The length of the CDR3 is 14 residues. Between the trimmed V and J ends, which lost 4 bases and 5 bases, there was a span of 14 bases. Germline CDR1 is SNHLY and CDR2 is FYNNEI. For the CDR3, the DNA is TGTGCCAGCAGTGCCAGGGTCAAGGGGGAGACCCAGTACTTC. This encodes CASSARVKGETQYF.

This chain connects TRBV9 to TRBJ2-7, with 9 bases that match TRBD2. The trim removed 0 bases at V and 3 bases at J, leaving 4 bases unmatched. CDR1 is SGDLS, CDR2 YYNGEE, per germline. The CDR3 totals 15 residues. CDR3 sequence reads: CASSVGLADNYEQYF. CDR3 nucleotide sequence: TGTGCCAGCAGCGTAGGACTAGCGGACAACTACGAGCAGTACTTC.

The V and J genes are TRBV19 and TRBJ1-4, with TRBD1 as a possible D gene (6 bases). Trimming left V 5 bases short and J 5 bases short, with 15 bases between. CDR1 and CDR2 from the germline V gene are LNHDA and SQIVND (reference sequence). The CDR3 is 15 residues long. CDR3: CASSSWTAANEKLFF. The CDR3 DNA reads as TGTGCCAGTAGTTCTTGGACAGCCGCCAATGAAAAACTGTTTTTT.

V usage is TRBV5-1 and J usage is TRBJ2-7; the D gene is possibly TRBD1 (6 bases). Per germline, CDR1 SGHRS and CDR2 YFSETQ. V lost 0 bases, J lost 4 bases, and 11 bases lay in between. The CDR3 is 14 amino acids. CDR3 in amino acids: CASSLVLQGYEQYF. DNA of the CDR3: TGCGCCAGCAGCTTGGTCCTCCAGGGGTACGAGCAGTACTTC.

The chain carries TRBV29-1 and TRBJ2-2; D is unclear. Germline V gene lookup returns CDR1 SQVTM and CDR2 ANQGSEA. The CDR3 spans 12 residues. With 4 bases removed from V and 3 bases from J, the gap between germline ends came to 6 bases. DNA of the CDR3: TGCAGCGTTGTACGGGACACCGGGGAGCTGTTTTTT. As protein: CSVVRDTGELFF.

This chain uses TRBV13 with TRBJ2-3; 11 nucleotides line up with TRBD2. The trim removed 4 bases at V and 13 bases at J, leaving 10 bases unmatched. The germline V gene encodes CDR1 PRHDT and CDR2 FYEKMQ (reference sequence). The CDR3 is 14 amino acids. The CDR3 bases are TGTGCCAGCAGCTCGACTAGCGGGGTGATTGTGGAGTATTTT. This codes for CASSSTSGVIVEYF.

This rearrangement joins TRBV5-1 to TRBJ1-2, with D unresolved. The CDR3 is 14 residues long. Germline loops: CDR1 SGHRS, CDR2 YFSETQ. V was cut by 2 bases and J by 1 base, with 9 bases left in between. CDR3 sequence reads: CASSFSSVNYGYTF. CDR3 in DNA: TGCGCCAGCAGCTTCTCGTCCGTTAACTATGGCTACACCTTC.

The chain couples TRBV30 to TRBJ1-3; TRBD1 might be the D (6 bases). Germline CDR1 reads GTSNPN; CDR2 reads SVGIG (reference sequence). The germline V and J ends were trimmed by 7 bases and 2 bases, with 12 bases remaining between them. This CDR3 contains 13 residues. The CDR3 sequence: CAFNREPGNTIYF. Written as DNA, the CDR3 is TGTGCCTTCAACAGGGAACCTGGAAACACCATATATTTT.

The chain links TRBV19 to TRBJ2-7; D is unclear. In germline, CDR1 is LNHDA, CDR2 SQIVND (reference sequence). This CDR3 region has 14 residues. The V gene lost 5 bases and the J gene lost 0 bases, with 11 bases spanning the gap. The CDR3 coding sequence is TGTGCCAGTAGTCTTCAGGCCTACTCCTACGAGCAGTACTTC. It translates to CASSLQAYSYEQYF.

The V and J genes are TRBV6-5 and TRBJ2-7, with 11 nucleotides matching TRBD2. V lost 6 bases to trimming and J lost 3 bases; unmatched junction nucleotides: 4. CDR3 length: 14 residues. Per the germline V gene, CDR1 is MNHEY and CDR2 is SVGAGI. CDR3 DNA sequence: TGTGCCAGCAGCCGCGGGACTAGCGGCTACGAGCAGTACTTC. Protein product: CASSRGTSGYEQYF.

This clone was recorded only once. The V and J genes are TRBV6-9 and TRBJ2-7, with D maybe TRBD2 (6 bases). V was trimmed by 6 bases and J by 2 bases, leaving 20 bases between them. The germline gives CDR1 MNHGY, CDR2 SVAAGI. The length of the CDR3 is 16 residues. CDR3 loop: CASSVEGPGLPYEQYF. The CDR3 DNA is TGTGCCAGCAGCGTAGAAGGACCGGGACTTCCCTACGAGCAGTACTTC.

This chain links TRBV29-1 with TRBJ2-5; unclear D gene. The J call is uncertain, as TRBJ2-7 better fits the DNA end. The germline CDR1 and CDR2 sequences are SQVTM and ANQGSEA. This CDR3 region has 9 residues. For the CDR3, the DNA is TGCAGCGTTGTCTACGAGCAGTACTTC. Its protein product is CSVVYEQYF.

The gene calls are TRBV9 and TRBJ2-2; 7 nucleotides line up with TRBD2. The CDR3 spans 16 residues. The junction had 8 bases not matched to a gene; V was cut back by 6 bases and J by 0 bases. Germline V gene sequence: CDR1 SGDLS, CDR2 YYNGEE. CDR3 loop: CASNADLAANTGELFF. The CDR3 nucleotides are TGTGCCAGCAACGCCGACCTAGCGGCGAACACCGGGGAGCTGTTTTTT.

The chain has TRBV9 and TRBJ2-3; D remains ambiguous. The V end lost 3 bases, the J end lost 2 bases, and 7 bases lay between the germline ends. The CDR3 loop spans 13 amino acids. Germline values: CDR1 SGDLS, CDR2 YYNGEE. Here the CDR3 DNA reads TGTGCCAGCAGCGGGAGTTTCACAGATACGCAGTATTTT. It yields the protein CASSGSFTDTQYF.